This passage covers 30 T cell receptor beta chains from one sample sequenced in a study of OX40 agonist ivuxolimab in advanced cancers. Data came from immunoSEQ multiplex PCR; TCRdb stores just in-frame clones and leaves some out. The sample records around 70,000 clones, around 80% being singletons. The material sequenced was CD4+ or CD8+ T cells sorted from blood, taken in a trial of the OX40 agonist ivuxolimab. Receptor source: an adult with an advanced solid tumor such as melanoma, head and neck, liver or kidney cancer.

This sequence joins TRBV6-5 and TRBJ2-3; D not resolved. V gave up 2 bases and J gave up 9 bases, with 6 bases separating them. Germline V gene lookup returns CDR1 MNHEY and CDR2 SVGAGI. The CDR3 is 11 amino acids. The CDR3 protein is CASSYGMTQYF. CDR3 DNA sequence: TGTGCCAGCAGTTACGGTATGACGCAGTATTTT.

CDR3: CASSEVYGTSNYEQYF. In DNA form, the CDR3 reads TGTGCCAGCAGTGAAGTTTACGGGACTAGTAACTACGAGCAGTACTTC. This chain uses TRBV6-4 with TRBJ2-7; 8 nucleotides line up with TRBD2. V shed 3 bases and J 3 bases; nucleotides not matched to a gene: 10. The germline gives CDR1 MRHNA, CDR2 SNTAGT. There are 16 residues in the CDR3.

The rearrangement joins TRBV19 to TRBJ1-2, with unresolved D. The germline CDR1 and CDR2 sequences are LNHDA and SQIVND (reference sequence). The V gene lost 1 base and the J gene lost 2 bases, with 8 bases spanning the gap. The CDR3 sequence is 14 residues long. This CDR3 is CASSIATGNYGYTF. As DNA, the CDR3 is TGTGCCAGTAGTATAGCCACGGGGAACTATGGCTACACCTTC.

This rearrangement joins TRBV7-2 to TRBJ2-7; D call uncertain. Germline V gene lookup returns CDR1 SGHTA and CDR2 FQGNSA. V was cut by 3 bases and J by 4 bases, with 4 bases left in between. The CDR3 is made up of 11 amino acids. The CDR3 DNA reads TGTGCCAGCAGCTTCCTGTACGAGCAGTACTTC. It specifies CASSFLYEQYF. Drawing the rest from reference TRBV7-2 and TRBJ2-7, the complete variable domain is GAGVSQSPSNKVTEKGKDVELRCDPISGHTALYWYRQSLGQGLEFLIYFQGNSAPDKSGLPSDRFSAERTGGSVSTLTIQRTQQEDSAVYLCASSFLYEQYFGPGTRLTVT.

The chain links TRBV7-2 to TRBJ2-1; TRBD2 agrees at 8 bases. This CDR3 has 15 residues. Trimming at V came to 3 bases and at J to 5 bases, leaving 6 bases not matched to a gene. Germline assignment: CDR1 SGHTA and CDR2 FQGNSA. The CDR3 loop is CASSFIALADNEQFF. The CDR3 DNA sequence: TGTGCCAGCAGCTTCATTGCACTAGCGGACAATGAGCAGTTCTTC.

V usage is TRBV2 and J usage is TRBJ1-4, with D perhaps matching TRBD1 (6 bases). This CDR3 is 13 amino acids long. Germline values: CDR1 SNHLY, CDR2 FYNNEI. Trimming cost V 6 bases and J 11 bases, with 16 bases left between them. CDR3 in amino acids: CASSRDIANKLFF. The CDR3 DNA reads TGTGCCAGCAGCCGGGACATAGCGAATAAACTGTTTTTT.

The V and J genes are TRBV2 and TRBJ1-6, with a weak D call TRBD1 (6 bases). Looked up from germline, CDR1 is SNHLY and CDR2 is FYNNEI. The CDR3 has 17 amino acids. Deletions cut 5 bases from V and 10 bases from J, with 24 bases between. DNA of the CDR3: TGTGCCAGCAGTTCTCGCTCAAGAGGACAGTCGAACTCACCCCTCCACTTT. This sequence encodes CASSSRSRGQSNSPLHF. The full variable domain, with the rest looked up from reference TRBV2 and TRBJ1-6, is EPEVTQTPSHQVTQMGQEVILRCVPISNHLYFYWYRQILGQKVEFLVSFYNNEISEKSEIFDDQFSVERPDGSNFTLKIRSTKLEDSAMYFCASSSRSRGQSNSPLHFGNGTRLTVT.

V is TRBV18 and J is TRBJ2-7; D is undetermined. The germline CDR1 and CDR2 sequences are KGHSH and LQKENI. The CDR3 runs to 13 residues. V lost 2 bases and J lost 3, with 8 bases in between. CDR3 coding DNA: TGTGCCAGCTCACCAACGCCGGGCTACGAGCAGTACTTC. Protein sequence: CASSPTPGYEQYF.

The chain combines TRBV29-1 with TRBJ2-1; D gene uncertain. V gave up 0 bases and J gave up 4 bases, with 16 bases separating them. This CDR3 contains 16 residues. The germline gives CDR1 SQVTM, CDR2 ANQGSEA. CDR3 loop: CSVEDMGPSTYNEQFF. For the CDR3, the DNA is TGCAGCGTTGAAGATATGGGTCCCTCAACATACAATGAGCAGTTCTTC.

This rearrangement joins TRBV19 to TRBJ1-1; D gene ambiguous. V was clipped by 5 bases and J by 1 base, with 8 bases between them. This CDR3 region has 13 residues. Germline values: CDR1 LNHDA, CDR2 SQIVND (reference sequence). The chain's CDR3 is CASSSWRNTEAFF. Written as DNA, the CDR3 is TGTGCCAGTAGTTCCTGGAGGAACACTGAAGCTTTCTTT.

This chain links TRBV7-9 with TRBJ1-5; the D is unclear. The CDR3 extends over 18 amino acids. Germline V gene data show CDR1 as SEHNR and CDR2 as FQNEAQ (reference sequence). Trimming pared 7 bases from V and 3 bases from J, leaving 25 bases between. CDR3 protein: CASKTPIETWGINQPQHF. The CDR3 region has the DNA TGTGCCAGCAAAACTCCGATCGAGACGTGGGGAATCAATCAGCCCCAGCATTTT.

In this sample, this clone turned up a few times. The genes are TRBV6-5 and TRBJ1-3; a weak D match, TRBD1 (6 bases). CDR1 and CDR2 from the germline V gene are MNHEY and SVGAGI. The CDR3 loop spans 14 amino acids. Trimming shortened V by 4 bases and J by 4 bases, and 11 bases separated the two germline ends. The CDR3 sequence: CASSLQGRGNTIYF. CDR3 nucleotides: TGTGCCAGCAGTTTACAGGGTCGAGGAAACACCATATATTTT.

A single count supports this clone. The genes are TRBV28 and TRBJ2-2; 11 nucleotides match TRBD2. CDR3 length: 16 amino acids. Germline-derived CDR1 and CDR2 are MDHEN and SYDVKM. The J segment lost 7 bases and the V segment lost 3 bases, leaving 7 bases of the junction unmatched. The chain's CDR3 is CASSFAGLAVFGELFF. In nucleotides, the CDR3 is TGTGCCAGCAGTTTCGCGGGACTAGCGGTGTTCGGGGAGCTGTTTTTT.

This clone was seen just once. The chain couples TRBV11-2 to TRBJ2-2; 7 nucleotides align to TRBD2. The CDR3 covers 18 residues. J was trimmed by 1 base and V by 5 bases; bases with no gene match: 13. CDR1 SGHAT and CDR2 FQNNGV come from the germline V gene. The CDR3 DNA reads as TGTGCCAGCAGCCCCAGGGATGGGGGGGTGAAGAACACCGGGGAGCTGTTTTTT. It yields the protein CASSPRDGGVKNTGELFF. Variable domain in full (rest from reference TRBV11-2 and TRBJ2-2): EAGVAQSPRYKIIEKRQSVAFWCNPISGHATLYWYQQILGQGPKLLIQFQNNGVVDDSQLPKDRFSAERLKGVDSTLKIQPAKLEDSAVYLCASSPRDGGVKNTGELFFGEGSRLTVL.

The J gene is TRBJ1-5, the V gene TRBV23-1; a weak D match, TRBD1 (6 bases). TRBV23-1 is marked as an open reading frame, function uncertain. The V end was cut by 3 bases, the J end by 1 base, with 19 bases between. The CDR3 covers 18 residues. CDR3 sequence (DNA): TGCGCCAGCAGTCAGATACAGGGTGGCCCCTGGAGCAATCAGCCCCAGCATTTT. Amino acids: CASSQIQGGPWSNQPQHF.

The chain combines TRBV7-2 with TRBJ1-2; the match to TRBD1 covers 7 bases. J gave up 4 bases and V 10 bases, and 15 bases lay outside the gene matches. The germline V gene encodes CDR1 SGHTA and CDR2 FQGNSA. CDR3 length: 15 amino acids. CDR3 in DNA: TGTGCCACCTCACCCAGAGGGGGCGCGGGCTATGGCTACACCTTC. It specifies CATSPRGGAGYGYTF.

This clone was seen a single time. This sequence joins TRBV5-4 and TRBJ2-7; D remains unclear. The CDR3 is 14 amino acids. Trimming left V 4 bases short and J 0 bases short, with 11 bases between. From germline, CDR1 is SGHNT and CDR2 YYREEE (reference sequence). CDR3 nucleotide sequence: TGTGCCAGCAGCCCCGACATGAACTCCTACGAGCAGTACTTC. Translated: CASSPDMNSYEQYF.

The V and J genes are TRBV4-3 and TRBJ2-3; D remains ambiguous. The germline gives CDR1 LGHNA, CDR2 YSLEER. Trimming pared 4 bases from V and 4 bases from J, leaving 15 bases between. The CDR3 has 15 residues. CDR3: CASSPRLGLADTQYF. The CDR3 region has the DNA TGCGCCAGCAGCCCGAGACTGGGTTTGGCAGATACGCAGTATTTT.

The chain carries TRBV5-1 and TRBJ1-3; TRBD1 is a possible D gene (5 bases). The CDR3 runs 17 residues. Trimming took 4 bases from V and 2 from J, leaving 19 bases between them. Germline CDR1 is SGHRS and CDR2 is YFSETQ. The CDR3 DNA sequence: TGCGCCAGCAGCCCGGGGACTTTTCTCACCCCTGGAAACACCATATATTTT. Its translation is CASSPGTFLTPGNTIYF.

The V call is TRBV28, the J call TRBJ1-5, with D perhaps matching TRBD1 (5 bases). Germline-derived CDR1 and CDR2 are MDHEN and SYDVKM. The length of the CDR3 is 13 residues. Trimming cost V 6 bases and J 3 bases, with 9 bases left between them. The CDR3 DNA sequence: TGTGCCAGCAGATCAGGGTTCAATCAGCCCCAGCATTTT. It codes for CASRSGFNQPQHF.

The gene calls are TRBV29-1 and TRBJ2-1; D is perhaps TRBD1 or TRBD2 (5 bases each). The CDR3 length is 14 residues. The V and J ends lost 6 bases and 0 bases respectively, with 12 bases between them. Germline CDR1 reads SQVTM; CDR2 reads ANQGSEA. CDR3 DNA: TGCAGCGTGGGGGACCGAAGCTCCTACAATGAGCAGTTCTTC. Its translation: CSVGDRSSYNEQFF.

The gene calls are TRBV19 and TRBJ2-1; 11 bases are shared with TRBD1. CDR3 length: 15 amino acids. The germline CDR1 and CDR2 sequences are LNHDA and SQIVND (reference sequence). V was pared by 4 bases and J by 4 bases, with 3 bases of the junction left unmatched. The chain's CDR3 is CASSRGQGGYNEQFF. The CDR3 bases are TGTGCCAGTAGTAGGGGACAGGGGGGATACAATGAGCAGTTCTTC. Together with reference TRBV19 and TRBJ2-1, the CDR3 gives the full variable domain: DGGITQSPKYLFRKEGQNVTLSCEQNLNHDAMYWYRQDPGQGLRLIYYSQIVNDFQKGDIAEGYSVSREKKESFPLTVTSAQKNPTAFYLCASSRGQGGYNEQFFGPGTRLTVL.

CDR3 DNA sequence: TGTGCCAGCAGTTTAGGGGACGGCACCCCGCCCCAGCATTTT. This codes for CASSLGDGTPPQHF. The J gene is TRBJ1-5, the V gene TRBV28; maybe TRBD1 (5 bases). The V end was cut by 2 bases, the J end by 9 bases, with 14 bases between. The germline CDR1 and CDR2 sequences are MDHEN and SYDVKM. This CDR3 spans 14 amino acids.

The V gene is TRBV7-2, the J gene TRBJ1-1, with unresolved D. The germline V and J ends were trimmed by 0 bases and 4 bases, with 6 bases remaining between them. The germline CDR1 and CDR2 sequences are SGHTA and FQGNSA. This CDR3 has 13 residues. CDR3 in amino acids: CASSLADGTEAFF. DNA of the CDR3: TGTGCCAGCAGCTTAGCGGATGGCACTGAAGCTTTCTTT.

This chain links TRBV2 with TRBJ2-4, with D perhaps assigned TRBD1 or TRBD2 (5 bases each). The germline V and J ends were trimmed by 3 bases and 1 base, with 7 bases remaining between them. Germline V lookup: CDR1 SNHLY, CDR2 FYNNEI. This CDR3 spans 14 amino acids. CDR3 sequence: CASSDWGAKNIQYF. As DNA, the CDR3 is TGTGCCAGCAGTGATTGGGGGGCCAAAAACATTCAGTACTTC.

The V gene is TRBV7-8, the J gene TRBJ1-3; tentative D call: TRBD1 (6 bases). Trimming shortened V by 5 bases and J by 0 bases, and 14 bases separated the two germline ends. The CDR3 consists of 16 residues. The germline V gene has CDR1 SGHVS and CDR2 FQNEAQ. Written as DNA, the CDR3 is TGTGCCAGCAGCACGAGGGACACCGCCTCTGGAAACACCATATATTTT. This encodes CASSTRDTASGNTIYF.

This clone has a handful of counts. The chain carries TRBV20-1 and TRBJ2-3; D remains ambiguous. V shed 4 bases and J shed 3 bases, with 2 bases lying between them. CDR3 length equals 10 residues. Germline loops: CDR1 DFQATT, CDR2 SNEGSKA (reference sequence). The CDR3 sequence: CSAMTDTQYF. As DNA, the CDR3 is TGCAGTGCTATGACAGATACGCAGTATTTT.

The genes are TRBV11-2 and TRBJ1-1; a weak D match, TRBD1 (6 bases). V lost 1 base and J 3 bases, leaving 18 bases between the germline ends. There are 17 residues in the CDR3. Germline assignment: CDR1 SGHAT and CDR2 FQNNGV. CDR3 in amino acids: CASSLVGLPGAYTEAFF. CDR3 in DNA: TGTGCCAGCAGCTTAGTGGGGCTCCCGGGGGCGTACACTGAAGCTTTCTTT. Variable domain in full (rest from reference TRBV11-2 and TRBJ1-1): EAGVAQSPRYKIIEKRQSVAFWCNPISGHATLYWYQQILGQGPKLLIQFQNNGVVDDSQLPKDRFSAERLKGVDSTLKIQPAKLEDSAVYLCASSLVGLPGAYTEAFFGQGTRLTVV.

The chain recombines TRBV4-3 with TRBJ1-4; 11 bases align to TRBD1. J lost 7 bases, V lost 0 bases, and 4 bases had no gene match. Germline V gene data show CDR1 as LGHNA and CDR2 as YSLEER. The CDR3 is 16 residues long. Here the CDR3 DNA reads TGCGCCAGCAGCCAAGATCGGACAGGGGGCGGTGAAAAACTGTTTTTT. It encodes CASSQDRTGGGEKLFF.

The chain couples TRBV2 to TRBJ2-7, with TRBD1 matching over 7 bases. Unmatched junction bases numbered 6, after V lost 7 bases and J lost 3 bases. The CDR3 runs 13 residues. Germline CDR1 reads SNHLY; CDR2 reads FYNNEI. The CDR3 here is CASNRGQFYEQYF. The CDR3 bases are TGTGCCAGCAACCGGGGACAGTTCTACGAGCAGTACTTC. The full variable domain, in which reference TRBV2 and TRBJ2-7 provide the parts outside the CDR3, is EPEVTQTPSHQVTQMGQEVILRCVPISNHLYFYWYRQILGQKVEFLVSFYNNEISEKSEIFDDQFSVERPDGSNFTLKIRSTKLEDSAMYFCASNRGQFYEQYFGPGTRLTVT.